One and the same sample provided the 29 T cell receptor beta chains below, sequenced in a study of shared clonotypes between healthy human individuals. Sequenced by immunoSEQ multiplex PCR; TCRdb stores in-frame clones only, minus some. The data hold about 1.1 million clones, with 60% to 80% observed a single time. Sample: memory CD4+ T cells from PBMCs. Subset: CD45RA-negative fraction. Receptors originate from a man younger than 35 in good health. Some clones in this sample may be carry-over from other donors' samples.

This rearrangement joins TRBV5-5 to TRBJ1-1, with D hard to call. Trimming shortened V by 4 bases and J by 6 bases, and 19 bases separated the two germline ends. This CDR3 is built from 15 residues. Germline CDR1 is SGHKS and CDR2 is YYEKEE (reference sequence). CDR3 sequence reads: CASSAGVQRSAEAFF. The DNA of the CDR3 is TGTGCCAGCAGCGCCGGGGTCCAAAGGAGCGCTGAAGCTTTCTTT.

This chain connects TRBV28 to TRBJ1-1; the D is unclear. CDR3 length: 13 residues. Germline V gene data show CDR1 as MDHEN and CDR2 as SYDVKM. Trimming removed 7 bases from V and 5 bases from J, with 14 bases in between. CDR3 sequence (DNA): TGTGCCAGCATTTTTAGGGTAATGACTGAAGCTTTCTTT. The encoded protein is CASIFRVMTEAFF.

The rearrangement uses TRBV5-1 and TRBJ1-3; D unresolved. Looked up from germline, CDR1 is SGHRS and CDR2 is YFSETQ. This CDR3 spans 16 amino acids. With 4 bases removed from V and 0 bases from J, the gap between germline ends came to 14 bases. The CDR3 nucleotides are TGCGCCAGCAGCCCCGGGTCCATAGCCTCTGGAAACACCATATATTTT. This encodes CASSPGSIASGNTIYF.

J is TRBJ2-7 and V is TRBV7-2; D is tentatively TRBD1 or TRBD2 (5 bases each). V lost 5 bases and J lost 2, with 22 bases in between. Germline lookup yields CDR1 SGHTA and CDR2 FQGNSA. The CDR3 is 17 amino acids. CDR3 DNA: TGTGCCAGCAGCCCCCCCCCGGGGCAGGCGACAACCTACGAGCAGTACTTC. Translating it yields CASSPPPGQATTYEQYF.

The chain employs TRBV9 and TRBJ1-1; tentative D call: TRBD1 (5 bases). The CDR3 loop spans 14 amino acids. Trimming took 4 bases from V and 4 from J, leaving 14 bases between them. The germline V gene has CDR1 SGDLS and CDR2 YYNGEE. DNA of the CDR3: TGTGCCAGCAGCCCAGAGTGGGGGGGCACTGAAGCTTTCTTT. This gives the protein CASSPEWGGTEAFF.

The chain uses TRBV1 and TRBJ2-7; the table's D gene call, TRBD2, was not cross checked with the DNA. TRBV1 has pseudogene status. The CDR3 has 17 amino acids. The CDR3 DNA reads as TGCACCAGCAGCCAAGACGCCCGGCTAGCGGGAACCTACGAGCAGTACTTC. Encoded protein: CTSSQDARLAGTYEQYF.

CDR3 bases: TGCGCCAGCAGACTAACTAGCGGGAGTGACTACAATGAGCAGTTCTTC. It codes for CASRLTSGSDYNEQFF. This rearrangement joins TRBV5-1 to TRBJ2-1, with 11 bases that match TRBD2. CDR1 SGHRS and CDR2 YFSETQ come from the germline V gene. V gave up 5 bases and J gave up 3 bases; unmatched junction bases: 7. The CDR3 consists of 16 residues.

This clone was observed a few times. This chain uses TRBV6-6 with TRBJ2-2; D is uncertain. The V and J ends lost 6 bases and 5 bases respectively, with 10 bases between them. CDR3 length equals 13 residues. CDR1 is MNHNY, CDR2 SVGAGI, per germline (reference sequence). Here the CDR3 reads CASSLRPTGELFF. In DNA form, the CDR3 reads TGTGCCAGCAGCTTACGTCCTACCGGGGAGCTGTTTTTT.

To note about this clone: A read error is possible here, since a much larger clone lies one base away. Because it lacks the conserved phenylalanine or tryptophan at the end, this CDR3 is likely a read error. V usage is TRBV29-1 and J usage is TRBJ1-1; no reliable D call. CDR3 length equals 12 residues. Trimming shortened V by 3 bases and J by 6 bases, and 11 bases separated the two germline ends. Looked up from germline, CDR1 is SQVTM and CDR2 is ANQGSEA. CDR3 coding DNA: TGCAGCGTTGACGCGGGTGGCGCTGAAGCTTTCTCT. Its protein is CSVDAGGAEAFS.

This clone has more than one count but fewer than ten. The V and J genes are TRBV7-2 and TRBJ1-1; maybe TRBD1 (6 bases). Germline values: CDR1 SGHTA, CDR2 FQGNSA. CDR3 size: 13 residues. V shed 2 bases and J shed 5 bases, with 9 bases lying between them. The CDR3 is CASSLQQGTEAFF. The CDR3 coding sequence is TGTGCCAGCAGCTTACAACAGGGAACTGAAGCTTTCTTT. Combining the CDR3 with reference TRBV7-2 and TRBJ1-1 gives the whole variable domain GAGVSQSPSNKVTEKGKDVELRCDPISGHTALYWYRQSLGQGLEFLIYFQGNSAPDKSGLPSDRFSAERTGGSVSTLTIQRTQQEDSAVYLCASSLQQGTEAFFGQGTRLTVV.

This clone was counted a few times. The CDR3 here is CASSTCTGGGRGYTF. The CDR3 DNA is TGTGCCAGCAGTACCTGTACAGGGGGCGGAAGGGGCTACACCTTC. The chain joins TRBV6-8 to TRBJ1-2; 9 positions match TRBD1. This CDR3 is built from 15 residues. The V and J ends lost 5 bases and 8 bases, in that order; junction bases with no gene match: 12. CDR1 MNHGY and CDR2 SAAAGT come from the germline V gene.

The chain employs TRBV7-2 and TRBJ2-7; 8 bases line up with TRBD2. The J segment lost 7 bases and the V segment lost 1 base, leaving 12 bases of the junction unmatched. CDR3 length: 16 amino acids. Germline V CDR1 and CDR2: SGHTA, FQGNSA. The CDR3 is CASSLGLAGQKWEQYF. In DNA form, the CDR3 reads TGTGCCAGCAGCTTAGGGCTAGCGGGTCAGAAGTGGGAGCAGTACTTC.

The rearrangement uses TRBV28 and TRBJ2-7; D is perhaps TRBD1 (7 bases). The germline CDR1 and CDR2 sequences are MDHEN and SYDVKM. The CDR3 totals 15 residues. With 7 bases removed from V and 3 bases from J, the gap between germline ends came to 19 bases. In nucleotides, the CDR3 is TGTGCCAGCACCAGCGGAGGGGGCAGATACTACGAGCAGTACTTC. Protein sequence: CASTSGGGRYYEQYF.

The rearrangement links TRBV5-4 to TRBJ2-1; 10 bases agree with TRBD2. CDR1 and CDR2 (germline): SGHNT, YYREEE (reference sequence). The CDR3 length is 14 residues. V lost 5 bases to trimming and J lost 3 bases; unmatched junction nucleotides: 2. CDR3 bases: TGTGCCAGCAGAAGGACTAGCGGCTACAATGAGCAGTTCTTC. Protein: CASRRTSGYNEQFF.

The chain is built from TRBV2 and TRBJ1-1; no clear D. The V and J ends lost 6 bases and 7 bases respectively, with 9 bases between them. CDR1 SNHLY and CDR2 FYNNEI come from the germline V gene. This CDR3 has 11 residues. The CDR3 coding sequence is TGTGCCAGCAGCTCCCTCATTGAAGCTTTCTTT. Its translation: CASSSLIEAFF.

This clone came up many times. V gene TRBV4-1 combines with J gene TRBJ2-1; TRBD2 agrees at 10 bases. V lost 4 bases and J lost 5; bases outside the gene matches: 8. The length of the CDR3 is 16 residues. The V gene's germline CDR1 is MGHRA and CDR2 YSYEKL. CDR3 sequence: CASSPGTSATHNEQFF. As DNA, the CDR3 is TGCGCCAGCAGCCCGGGGACTAGCGCTACACACAATGAGCAGTTCTTC.

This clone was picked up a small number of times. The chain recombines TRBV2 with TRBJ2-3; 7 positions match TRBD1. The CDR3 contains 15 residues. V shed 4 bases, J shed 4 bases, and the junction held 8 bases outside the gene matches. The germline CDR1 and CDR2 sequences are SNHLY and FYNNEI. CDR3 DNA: TGTGCCAGCAGTGTAGTAGGGCAGGGGGCAGATACGCAGTATTTT. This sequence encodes CASSVVGQGADTQYF.

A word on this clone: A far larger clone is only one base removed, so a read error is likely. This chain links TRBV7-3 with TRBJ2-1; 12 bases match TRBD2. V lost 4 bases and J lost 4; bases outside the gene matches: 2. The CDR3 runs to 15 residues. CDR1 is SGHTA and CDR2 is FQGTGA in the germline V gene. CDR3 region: CASSSGLAGYNEQFF. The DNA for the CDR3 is TGTGCCAGCAGCTCAGGACTAGCGGGATACAATGAGCAGTTCTTC.

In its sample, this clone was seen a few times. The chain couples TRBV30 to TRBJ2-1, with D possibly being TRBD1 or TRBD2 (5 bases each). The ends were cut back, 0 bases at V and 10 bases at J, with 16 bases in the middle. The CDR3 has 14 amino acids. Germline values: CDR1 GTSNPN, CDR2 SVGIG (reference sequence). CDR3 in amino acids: CAWSVGLASGEQFF. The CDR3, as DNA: TGTGCCTGGAGTGTGGGGCTAGCCAGTGGCGAGCAGTTCTTC.

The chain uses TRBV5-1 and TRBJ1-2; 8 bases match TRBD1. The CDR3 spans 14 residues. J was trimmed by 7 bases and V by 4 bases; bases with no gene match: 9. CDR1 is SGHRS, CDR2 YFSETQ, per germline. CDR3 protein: CASSQTGGNVGYTF. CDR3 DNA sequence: TGCGCCAGCAGCCAAACAGGGGGGAATGTTGGCTACACCTTC.

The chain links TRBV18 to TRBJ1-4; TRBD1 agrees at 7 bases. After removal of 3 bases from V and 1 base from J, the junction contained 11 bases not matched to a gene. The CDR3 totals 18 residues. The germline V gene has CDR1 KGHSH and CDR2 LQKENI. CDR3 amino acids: CASSPTTRDSITNEKLFF. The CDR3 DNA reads TGTGCCAGCTCACCGACCACTCGGGACAGTATAACTAATGAAAAACTGTTTTTT.

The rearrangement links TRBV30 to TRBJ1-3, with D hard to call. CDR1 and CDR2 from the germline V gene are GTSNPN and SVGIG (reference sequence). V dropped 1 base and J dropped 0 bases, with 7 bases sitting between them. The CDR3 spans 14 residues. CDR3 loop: CAWSGPFSGNTIYF. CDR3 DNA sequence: TGTGCCTGGAGTGGACCGTTCTCTGGAAACACCATATATTTT.

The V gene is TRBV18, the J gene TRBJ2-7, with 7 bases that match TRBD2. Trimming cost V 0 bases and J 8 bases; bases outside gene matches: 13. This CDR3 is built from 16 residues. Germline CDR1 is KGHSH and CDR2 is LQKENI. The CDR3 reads CASSPPSLAAVSQQYF. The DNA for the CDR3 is TGTGCCAGCTCACCACCGAGTCTAGCGGCCGTATCCCAGCAGTACTTC.

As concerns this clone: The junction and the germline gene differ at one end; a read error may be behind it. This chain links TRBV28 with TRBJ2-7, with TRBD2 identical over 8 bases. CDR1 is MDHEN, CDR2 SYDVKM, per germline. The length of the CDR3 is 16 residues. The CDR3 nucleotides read TGTGCCAGCAGTTTTATGTTGACAGACCTAGCGGGTGGGCCGAACTTC. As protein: CASSFMLTDLAGGPNF.

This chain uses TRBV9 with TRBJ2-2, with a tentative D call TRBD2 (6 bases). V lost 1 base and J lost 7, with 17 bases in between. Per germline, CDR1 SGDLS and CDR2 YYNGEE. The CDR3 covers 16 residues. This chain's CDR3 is CASSVTGARGSGELFF. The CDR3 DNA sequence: TGTGCCAGCAGCGTAACGGGAGCAAGGGGAAGCGGGGAGCTGTTTTTT.

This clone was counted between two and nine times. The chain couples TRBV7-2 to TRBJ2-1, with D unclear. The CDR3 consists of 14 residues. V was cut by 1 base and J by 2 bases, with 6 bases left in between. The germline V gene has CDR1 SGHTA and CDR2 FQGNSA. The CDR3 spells CASSLGQTYNEQFF. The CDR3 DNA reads TGTGCCAGCAGCTTAGGTCAGACCTACAATGAGCAGTTCTTC.

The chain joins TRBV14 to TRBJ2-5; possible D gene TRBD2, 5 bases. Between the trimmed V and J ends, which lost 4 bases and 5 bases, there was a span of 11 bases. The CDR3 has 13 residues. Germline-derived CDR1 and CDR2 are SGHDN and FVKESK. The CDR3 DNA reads TGTGCCAGCAGCCGTAAGGGAGTCGAGACCCAGTACTTC. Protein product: CASSRKGVETQYF. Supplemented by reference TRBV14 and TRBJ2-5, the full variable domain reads EAGVTQFPSHSVIEKGQTVTLRCDPISGHDNLYWYRRVMGKEIKFLLHFVKESKQDESGMPNNRFLAERTGGTYSTLKVQPAELEDSGVYFCASSRKGVETQYFGPGTRLLVL.

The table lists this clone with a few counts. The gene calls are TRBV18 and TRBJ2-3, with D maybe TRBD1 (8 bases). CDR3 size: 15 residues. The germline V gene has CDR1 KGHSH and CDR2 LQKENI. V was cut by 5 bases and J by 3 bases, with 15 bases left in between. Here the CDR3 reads CASSAEQGGTDTQYF. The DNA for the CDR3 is TGTGCCAGCTCAGCTGAACAGGGGGGGACAGATACGCAGTATTTT. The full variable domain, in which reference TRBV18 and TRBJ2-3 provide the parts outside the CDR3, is NAGVMQNPRHLVRRRGQEARLRCSPMKGHSHVYWYRQLPEEGLKFMVYLQKENIIDESGMPKERFSAEFPKEGPSILRIQQVVRGDSAAYFCASSAEQGGTDTQYFGPGTRLTVL.

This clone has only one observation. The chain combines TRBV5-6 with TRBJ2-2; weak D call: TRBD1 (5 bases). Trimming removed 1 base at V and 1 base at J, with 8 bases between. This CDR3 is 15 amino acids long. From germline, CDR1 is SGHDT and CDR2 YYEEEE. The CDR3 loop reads CASSLNRRNTGELFF. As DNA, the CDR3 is TGTGCCAGCAGCTTGAACAGGCGGAACACCGGGGAGCTGTTTTTT.